A single T cell receptor beta chain is shown here with its context. The sample belongs to a study of blood T cell repertoires in COVID-19. Study in general: Material from acute and convalescent COVID-19 was sourced from the United States, Italy and Spain. The cDNA or gDNA used as material had been derived from T cells, B-cell-depleted T cells, or PBMCs.

The germline CDR1 and CDR2 sequences are MNHEY and SVGAGI. The CDR3 contains 14 residues. Trimming at V came to 6 bases and at J to 7 bases, leaving 9 bases not matched to a gene. Methods used by the authors: Amplification with reference gene primers provided the estimates of nucleated cell counts. Only in-frame clones appear in the TCRdb table, and some are missing; sequencing was by immunoSEQ multiplex PCR. Clonal size and the V and J genes are those of that table, whereas D and trimming came from the DNA. The table includes roughly 220,000 clones, 84% detected once. The chain combines TRBV6-5 with TRBJ2-7; TRBD2 matches 10 bases. This TCR was sampled from a man aged 25 to 45 with active or convalescent COVID-19. The sequenced material came from peripheral blood. The chain's CDR3 is CASRASSGGEEQYF. CDR3 nucleotides: TGTGCCAGCAGGGCGTCTAGCGGGGGCGAAGAGCAGTACTTC.